This passage covers 9 T cell receptor beta chains from one sample sequenced in a study of CD8+ T cells in alopecia areata. Treatment described: oral pan-JAK inhibitor, 5-10 mg twice daily. As the sequencing template, cDNA was produced by extracting RNA and reverse transcribing it. TCRdb's table, derived via immunoSEQ multiplex PCR, lists solely in-frame clones and lacks some. The profile shows 150,000 to 200,000 clones, 60% of them singletons. The sequencing used CD4+ T cells sorted from blood, collected at week 24, from a patient treated with tofacitinib. These receptors originate from a human donor with alopecia areata.

The chain links TRBV23-1 to TRBJ1-2; D unresolved. TRBV23-1 qualifies as an ORF whose function is uncertain. This CDR3 region has 15 residues. Trimming took 4 bases from V and 3 from J, leaving 15 bases between them. The CDR3 spells CASSPPGREYYGYTF. CDR3 DNA sequence: TGCGCCAGCAGTCCCCCCGGACGGGAATACTATGGCTACACCTTC.

As regards this clone: Its ends do not fully match the called genes, so a read error is possible. The rearrangement links TRBV7-2 to TRBJ2-7; a possible D gene is TRBD1 (7 bases). Per the germline V gene, CDR1 is SGHTA and CDR2 is FQGNSA. CDR3 size: 14 residues. The CDR3, as DNA: TGTGCCGGCAGCTCAGGGGGAGGACTCTACGAGCAGTACTTC. Its protein product is CAGSSGGGLYEQYF.

V usage is TRBV28 and J usage is TRBJ1-1; 8 bases are a match to TRBD1. The CDR3 is made up of 14 amino acids. Germline V gene sequence: CDR1 MDHEN, CDR2 SYDVKM. The V segment lost 3 bases and the J segment 3 bases; nucleotides outside the gene matches: 3. CDR3 in amino acids: CASSLGTGHTEAFF. The CDR3 coding sequence is TGTGCCAGCAGTTTGGGGACAGGACACACTGAAGCTTTCTTT.

The V gene is TRBV30, the J gene TRBJ1-4, with D maybe TRBD1 (5 bases). The germline CDR1 and CDR2 sequences are GTSNPN and SVGIG (reference sequence). V was cut by 2 bases and J by 7 bases, with 20 bases left in between. The CDR3 spans 16 residues. The CDR3 nucleotides are TGTGCCTGGAGTCCCGGTAGGGCAGGGTCAGTTGAAAAACTGTTTTTT. Its protein is CAWSPGRAGSVEKLFF.

The chain couples TRBV15 to TRBJ1-6, with D possibly being TRBD1 (6 bases). The CDR3 totals 14 residues. Germline CDR1 is LNHNV and CDR2 is YYDKDF (reference sequence). With 5 bases removed from V and 6 bases from J, the gap between germline ends came to 11 bases. DNA of the CDR3: TGTGCCACCAGCGAGGGGGAGGCTAATTCACCCCTCCACTTT. Residues: CATSEGEANSPLHF.

The rearrangement links TRBV15 to TRBJ2-1; no clear D. The CDR3 runs 13 residues. CDR1 is LNHNV, CDR2 YYDKDF, per germline (reference sequence). Trimming took off 1 base at V and 6 bases at J, with 7 bases between the two ends. CDR3 sequence (DNA): TGTGCCACCAGCAGAGTGGAGAGCAATGAGCAGTTCTTC. It encodes CATSRVESNEQFF.

The chain links TRBV11-2 to TRBJ2-7; 8 positions agree with TRBD1. The CDR3 totals 14 residues. Germline lookup yields CDR1 SGHAT and CDR2 FQNNGV. V lost 6 bases to trimming and J lost 4 bases; unmatched junction nucleotides: 8. CDR3 nucleotide sequence: TGTGCCAGCAGACTTTGGGGGACAGGTTACGAGCAGTACTTC. Translating gives CASRLWGTGYEQYF.

The V gene is TRBV5-4, the J gene TRBJ1-1; TRBD1 aligns across 7 bases. Looked up from germline, CDR1 is SGHNT and CDR2 is YYREEE (reference sequence). This CDR3 spans 14 amino acids. The V gene end was trimmed by 3 bases and the J gene end by 1 base; junction bases not matched to a gene: 3. The CDR3 here is CASSSRTGNTEAFF. In DNA form, the CDR3 reads TGTGCCAGCAGCTCTAGGACAGGGAACACTGAAGCTTTCTTT.

This clone was counted at least ten times. Mismatch with germline at one junction end may stem from a read error. The chain employs TRBV11-2 and TRBJ2-3, with D tentatively TRBD2 (6 bases). This CDR3 region has 15 residues. Per the germline V gene, CDR1 is SGHAT and CDR2 is FQNNGV. The CDR3 spells CASSLDTRGTDTQYF. The CDR3 nucleotides are TGTGCCAGCAGCCTAGACACTCGGGGGACAGATACGCAGTATTTT.